The 7 T cell receptor beta chains reported below all come from one sample, sequenced in a study of blood T cell repertoires in COVID-19. The table came from immunoSEQ multiplex PCR; TCRdb's copy has only in-frame clones and leaves some out. The repertoire holds some 330,000 clones, with more than 85% as singletons. Sequencing was carried out using PBMCs or T cells enriched from blood (not recorded which). Source of these receptors: a woman younger than 45 who had recovered from COVID-19.

A single count supports this clone. The V and J genes are TRBV7-9 and TRBJ2-1, with a weak D call TRBD2 (5 bases). This CDR3 region has 13 residues. The germline CDR1 and CDR2 sequences are SEHNR and FQNEAQ (reference sequence). V dropped 11 bases and J dropped 9 bases, with 20 bases sitting between them. Here the CDR3 reads CAVRKEAWGEQFF. The CDR3 nucleotides read TGTGCCGTTAGAAAGGAGGCCTGGGGTGAGCAGTTCTTC.

This chain joins TRBV6-5 and TRBJ2-7; TRBD1 matches at 7 bases. The trim removed 0 bases at V and 6 bases at J, leaving 8 bases unmatched. The CDR3 contains 15 residues. Germline values: CDR1 MNHEY, CDR2 SVGAGI. The CDR3 is CASSYSTRDRSEQYF. DNA of the CDR3: TGTGCCAGCAGTTACTCCACCCGGGACAGATCCGAGCAGTACTTC.

This clone was detected only once. This sequence joins TRBV5-1 and TRBJ2-2, with TRBD1 matching over 7 bases. Trimming took 5 bases from V and 2 from J; bases not matched to a gene: 9. The CDR3 runs to 16 residues. Germline CDR1 is SGHRS and CDR2 is YFSETQ. The DNA of the CDR3 is TGCGCCAGCAGAGCCACAGGGGCCCTTAACACCGGGGAGCTGTTTTTT. It codes for CASRATGALNTGELFF.

Notes on this clone: The same CDR3 also results from other DNA sequences found in this sample. This chain connects TRBV28 to TRBJ2-7; D is unresolved. Deletions cut 5 bases from V and 4 bases from J, with 3 bases between. Germline V gene data show CDR1 as MDHEN and CDR2 as SYDVKM. The CDR3 runs to 10 residues. The DNA of the CDR3 is TGTGCCAGCAGTCTATACGAGCAGTACTTC. It is translated as CASSLYEQYF.

The V gene is TRBV4-2, the J gene TRBJ2-5; TRBD2 agrees at 8 bases. Germline V gene sequence: CDR1 LGHNA, CDR2 YNFKEQ. Trimming removed 0 bases from V and 5 bases from J; junction bases left unmatched: 14. The CDR3 contains 18 residues. Written as DNA, the CDR3 is TGTGCCAGCAGCCAAGAAGGGGGTAGCGGGGCCCTCTGGGAGACCCAGTACTTC. As protein: CASSQEGGSGALWETQYF.

This sequence joins TRBV5-4 and TRBJ2-3; 9 bases map to TRBD2. V lost 2 bases, J lost 5 bases, and 0 bases stayed unmatched. The CDR3 spans 13 residues. CDR1 is SGHNT, CDR2 YYREEE, per germline (reference sequence). CDR3 region: CASSFSGGDTQYF. CDR3 DNA: TGTGCCAGCAGCTTTAGCGGGGGAGATACGCAGTATTTT.

V gene TRBV2 combines with J gene TRBJ2-3; D is unclear. This CDR3 contains 14 residues. Deletions cut 5 bases from V and 0 bases from J, with 9 bases between. Germline V gene data show CDR1 as SNHLY and CDR2 as FYNNEI. The CDR3 region has the DNA TGTGCCAGCAGTAGTAGCCCAAGCACAGATACGCAGTATTTT. Encoded protein: CASSSSPSTDTQYF.